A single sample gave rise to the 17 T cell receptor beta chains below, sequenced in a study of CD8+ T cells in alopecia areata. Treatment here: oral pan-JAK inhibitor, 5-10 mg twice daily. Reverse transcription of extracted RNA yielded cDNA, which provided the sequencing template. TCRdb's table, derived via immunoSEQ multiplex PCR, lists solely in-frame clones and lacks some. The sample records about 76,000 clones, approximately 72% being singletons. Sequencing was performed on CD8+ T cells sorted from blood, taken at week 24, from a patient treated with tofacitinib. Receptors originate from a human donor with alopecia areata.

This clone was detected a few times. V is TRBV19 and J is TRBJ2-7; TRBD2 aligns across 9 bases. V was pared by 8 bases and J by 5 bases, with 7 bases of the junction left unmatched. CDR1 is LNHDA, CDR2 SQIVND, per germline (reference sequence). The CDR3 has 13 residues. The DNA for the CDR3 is TGTGCCAGTGGTCCGGGACTAGCTCACGAGCAGTACTTC. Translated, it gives CASGPGLAHEQYF.

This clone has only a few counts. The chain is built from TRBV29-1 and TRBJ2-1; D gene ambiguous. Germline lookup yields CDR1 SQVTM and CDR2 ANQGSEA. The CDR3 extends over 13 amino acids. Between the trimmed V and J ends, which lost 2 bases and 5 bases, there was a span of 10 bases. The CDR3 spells CSVETTRHNEQFF. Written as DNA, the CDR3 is TGCAGCGTTGAAACAACGAGGCACAATGAGCAGTTCTTC.

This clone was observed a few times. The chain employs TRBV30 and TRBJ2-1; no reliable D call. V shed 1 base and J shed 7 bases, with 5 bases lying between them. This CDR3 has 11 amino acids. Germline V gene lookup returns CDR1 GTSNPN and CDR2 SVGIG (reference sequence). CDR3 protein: CAWSDQNEQFF. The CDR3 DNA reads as TGTGCCTGGAGTGACCAAAATGAGCAGTTCTTC.

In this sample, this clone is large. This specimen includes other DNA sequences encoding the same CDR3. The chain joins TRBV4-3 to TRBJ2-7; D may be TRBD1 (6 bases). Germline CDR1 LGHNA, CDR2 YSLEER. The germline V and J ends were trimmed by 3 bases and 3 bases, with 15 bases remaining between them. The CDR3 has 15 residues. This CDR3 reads CASSQGLTGFYEQYF. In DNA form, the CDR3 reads TGCGCCAGCAGCCAGGGTCTAACAGGGTTCTACGAGCAGTACTTC.

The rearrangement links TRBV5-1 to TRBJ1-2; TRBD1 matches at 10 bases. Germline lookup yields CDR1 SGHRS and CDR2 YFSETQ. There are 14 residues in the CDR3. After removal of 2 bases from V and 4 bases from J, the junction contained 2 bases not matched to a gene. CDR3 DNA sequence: TGCGCCAGCAGCTTAGGACAGGGGGTCTATGGCTACACCTTC. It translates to CASSLGQGVYGYTF.

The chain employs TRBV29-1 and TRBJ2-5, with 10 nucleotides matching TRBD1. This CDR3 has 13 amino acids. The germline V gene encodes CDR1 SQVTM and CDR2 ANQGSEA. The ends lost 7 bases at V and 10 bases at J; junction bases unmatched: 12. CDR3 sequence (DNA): TGCAGCGCTGGGGGACAGGGGCTAGGGGACCAGTACTTC. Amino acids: CSAGGQGLGDQYF. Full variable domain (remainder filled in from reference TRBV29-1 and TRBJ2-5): SAVISQKPSRDICQRGTSLTIQCQVDSQVTMMFWYRQQPGQSLTLIATANQGSEATYESGFVIDKFPISRPNLTFSTLTVSNMSPEDSSIYLCSAGGQGLGDQYFGPGTRLLVL.

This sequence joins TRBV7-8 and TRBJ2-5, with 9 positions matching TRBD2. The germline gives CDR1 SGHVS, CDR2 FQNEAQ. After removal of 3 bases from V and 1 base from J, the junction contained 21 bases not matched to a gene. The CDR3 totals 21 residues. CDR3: CASSFTKFSLGLAGSQETQYF. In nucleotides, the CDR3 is TGTGCCAGCAGCTTTACCAAATTTAGCTTAGGTCTAGCGGGGTCCCAAGAGACCCAGTACTTC.

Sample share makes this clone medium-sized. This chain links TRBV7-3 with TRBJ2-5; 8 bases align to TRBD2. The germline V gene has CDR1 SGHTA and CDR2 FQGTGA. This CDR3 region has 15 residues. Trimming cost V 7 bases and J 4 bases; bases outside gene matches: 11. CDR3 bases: TGTGCCAGCACCCCTGGGCGGGGGGCCCTAGAGACCCAGTACTTC. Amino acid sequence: CASTPGRGALETQYF. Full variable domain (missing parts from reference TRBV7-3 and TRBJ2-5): GAGVSQTPSNKVTEKGKYVELRCDPISGHTALYWYRQSLGQGPEFLIYFQGTGAADDSGLPNDRFFAVRPEGSVSTLKIQRTERGDSAVYLCASTPGRGALETQYFGPGTRLLVL.

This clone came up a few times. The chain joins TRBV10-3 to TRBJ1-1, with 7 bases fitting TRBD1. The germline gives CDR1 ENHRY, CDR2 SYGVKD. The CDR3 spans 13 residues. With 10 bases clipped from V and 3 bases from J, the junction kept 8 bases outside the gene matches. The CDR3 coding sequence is TGTGCCACCGGACCAACAGGGGACACTGAAGCTTTCTTT. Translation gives CATGPTGDTEAFF.

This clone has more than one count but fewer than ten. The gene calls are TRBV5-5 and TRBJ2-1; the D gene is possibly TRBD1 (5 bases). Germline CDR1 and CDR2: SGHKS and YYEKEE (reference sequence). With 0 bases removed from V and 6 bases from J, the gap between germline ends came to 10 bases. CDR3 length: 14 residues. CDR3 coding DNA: TGTGCCAGCAGCTTGGAGGGGCGTTTCAATGAGCAGTTCTTC. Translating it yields CASSLEGRFNEQFF.

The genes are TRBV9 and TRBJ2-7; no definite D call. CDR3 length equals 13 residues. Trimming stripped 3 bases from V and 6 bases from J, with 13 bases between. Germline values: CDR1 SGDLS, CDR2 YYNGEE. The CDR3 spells CASSGLIVGEQYF. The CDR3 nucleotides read TGTGCCAGCAGCGGCCTGATAGTCGGCGAGCAGTACTTC.

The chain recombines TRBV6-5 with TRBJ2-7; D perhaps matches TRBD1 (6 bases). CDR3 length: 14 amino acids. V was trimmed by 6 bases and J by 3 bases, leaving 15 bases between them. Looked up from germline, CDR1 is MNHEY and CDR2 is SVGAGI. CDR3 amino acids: CASSDGQPGYEQYF. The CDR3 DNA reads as TGTGCCAGCAGCGACGGACAGCCGGGCTACGAGCAGTACTTC.

The CDR3 nucleotides are TGTGCCAGCAGCTTGGAAGGGTTCACAGATACGCAGTATTTT. Amino acid sequence: CASSLEGFTDTQYF. This chain uses TRBV5-6 with TRBJ2-3; D remains ambiguous. The V and J ends lost 0 bases and 2 bases respectively, with 7 bases between them. This CDR3 spans 14 amino acids. CDR1 and CDR2 from the germline V gene are SGHDT and YYEEEE.

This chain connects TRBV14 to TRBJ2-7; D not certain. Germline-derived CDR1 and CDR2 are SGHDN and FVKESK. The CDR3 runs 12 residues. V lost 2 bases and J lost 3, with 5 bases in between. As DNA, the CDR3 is TGTGCCAGCAGCCAATCCTTCTACGAGCAGTACTTC. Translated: CASSQSFYEQYF.

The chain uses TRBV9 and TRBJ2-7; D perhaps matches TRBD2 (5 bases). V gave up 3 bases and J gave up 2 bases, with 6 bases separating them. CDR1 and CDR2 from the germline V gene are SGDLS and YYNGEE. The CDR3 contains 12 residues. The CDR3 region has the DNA TGTGCCAGCAGCGGACTAACCTACGAGCAGTACTTC. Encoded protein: CASSGLTYEQYF.

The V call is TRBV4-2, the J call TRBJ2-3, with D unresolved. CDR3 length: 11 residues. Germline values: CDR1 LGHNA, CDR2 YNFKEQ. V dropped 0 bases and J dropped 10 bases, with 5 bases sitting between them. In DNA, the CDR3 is TGTGCCAGCAGCCAAGATTCAGCGCAGTATTTT. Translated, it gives CASSQDSAQYF.

The CDR3 here is CASSYSNRDEQYF. The CDR3 region has the DNA TGTGCCAGCAGTTACTCCAACAGGGACGAGCAGTACTTC. This chain connects TRBV6-6 to TRBJ2-7, with D perhaps matching TRBD1 (6 bases). This CDR3 comprises 13 residues. Trimming stripped 0 bases from V and 5 bases from J, with 8 bases between. CDR1 and CDR2 from the germline V gene are MNHNY and SVGAGI (reference sequence).